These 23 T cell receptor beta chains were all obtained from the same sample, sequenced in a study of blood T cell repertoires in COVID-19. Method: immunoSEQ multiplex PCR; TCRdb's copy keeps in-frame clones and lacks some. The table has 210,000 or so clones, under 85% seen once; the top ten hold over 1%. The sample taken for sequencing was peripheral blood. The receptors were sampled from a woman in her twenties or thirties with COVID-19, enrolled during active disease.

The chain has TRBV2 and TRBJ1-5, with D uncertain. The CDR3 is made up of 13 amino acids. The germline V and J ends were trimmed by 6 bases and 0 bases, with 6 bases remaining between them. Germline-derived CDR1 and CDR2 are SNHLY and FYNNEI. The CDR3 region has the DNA TGTGCCAGCAGGAGGGATAGCAATCAGCCCCAGCATTTT. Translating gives CASRRDSNQPQHF.

The DNA for the CDR3 is TGTGCCAGCACCCCGGGACAGTCCACCTACGAGCAGTACTTC. It encodes CASTPGQSTYEQYF. This sequence joins TRBV5-4 and TRBJ2-7; 7 bases match TRBD1. Trimming took 6 bases from V and 2 from J; bases not matched to a gene: 8. Per germline, CDR1 SGHNT and CDR2 YYREEE (reference sequence). The CDR3 has 14 amino acids.

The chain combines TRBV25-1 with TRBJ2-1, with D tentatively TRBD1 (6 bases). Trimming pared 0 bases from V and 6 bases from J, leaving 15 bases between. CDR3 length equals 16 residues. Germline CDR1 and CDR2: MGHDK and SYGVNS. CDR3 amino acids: CASSEYGLGGFNEQFF. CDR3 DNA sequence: TGTGCCAGCAGTGAATATGGGCTAGGGGGTTTCAATGAGCAGTTCTTC.

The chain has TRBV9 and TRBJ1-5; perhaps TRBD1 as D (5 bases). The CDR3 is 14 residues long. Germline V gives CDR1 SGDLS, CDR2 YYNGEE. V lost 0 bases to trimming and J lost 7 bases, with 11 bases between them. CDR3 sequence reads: CASSVAGYGQPQHF. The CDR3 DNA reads TGTGCCAGCAGCGTAGCAGGGTACGGGCAGCCCCAGCATTTT.

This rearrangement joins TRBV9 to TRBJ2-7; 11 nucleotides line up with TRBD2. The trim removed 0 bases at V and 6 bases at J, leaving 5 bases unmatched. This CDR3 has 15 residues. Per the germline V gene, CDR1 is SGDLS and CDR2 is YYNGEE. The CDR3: CASSVGSGRAVEQYF. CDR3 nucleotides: TGTGCCAGCAGCGTAGGTAGCGGGAGGGCCGTCGAGCAGTACTTC.

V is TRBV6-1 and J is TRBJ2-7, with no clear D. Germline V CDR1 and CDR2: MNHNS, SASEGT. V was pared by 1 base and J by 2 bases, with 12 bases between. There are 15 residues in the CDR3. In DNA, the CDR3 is TGTGCCAGCAGTGAAGGGGCAGATCCAGCCTACGAGCAGTACTTC. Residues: CASSEGADPAYEQYF.

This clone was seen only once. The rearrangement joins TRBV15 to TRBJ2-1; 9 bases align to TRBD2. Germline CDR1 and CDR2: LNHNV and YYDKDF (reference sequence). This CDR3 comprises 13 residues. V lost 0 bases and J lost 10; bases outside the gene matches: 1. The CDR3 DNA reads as TGTGCCACCAGCAGAGAGCGGGAGGGCGAGCAGTTCTTC. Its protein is CATSREREGEQFF. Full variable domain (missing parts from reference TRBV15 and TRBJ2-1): DAMVIQNPRYQVTQFGKPVTLSCSQTLNHNVMYWYQQKSSQAPKLLFHYYDKDFNNEADTPDNFQSRRPNTSFCFLDIRSPGLGDTAMYLCATSREREGEQFFGPGTRLTVL.

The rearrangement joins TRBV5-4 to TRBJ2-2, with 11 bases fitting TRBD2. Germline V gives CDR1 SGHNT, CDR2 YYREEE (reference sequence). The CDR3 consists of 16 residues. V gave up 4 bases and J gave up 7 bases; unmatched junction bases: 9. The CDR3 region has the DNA TGTGCCAGCAGCCCGCAGACTAGCGGGAAAAACGGGGAGCTGTTTTTT. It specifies CASSPQTSGKNGELFF.

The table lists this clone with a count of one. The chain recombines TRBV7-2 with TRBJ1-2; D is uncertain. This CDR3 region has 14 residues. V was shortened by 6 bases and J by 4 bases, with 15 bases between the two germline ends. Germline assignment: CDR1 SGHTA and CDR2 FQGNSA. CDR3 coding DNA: TGTGCCAGCAGTTCCTCTAACGATGGCTATGGCTACACCTTC. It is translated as CASSSSNDGYGYTF.

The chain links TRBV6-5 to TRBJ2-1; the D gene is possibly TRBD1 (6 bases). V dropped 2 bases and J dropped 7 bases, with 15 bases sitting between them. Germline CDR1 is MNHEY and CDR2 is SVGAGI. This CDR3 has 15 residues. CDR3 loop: CASSYGQGMGNEQFF. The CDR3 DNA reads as TGTGCCAGCAGTTACGGCCAGGGGATGGGTAATGAGCAGTTCTTC.

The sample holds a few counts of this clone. CDR3 sequence reads: CASSATSNTEAFF. CDR3 sequence (DNA): TGTGCCAGCAGCGCAACATCGAACACTGAAGCTTTCTTT. The chain has TRBV9 and TRBJ1-1; no reliable D call. CDR1 is SGDLS, CDR2 YYNGEE, per germline. The V end was cut by 3 bases, the J end by 1 base, with 7 bases between. The CDR3 has 13 amino acids.

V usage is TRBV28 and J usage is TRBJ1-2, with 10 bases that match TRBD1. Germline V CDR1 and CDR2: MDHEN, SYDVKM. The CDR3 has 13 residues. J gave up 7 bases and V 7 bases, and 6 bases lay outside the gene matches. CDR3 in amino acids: CASTTGQGSGYTF. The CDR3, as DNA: TGTGCCAGCACAACGGGACAGGGGAGTGGCTACACCTTC.

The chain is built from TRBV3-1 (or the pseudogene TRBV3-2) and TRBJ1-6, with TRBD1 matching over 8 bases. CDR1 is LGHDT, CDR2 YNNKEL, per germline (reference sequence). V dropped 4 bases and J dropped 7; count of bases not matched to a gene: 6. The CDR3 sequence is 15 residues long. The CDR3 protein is CASSPGQGGNSPLHF. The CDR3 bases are TGTGCCAGCAGCCCAGGACAGGGAGGCAATTCACCCCTCCACTTT.

The CDR3, as DNA: TGTGCCAGCAGCTCTTCCATGGCGGGAGTATTGTACGAGCAGTACTTC. Residues: CASSSSMAGVLYEQYF. The chain couples TRBV5-5 to TRBJ2-7, with 7 bases lining up with TRBD2. The CDR3 length is 16 residues. Trimming took 3 bases from V and 4 from J; bases not matched to a gene: 13. In germline, CDR1 is SGHKS, CDR2 YYEKEE (reference sequence). Filled out from reference TRBV5-5 and TRBJ2-7, the complete variable domain reads DAGVTQSPTHLIKTRGQQVTLRCSPISGHKSVSWYQQVLGQGPQFIFQYYEKEERGRGNFPDRFSARQFPNYSSELNVNALLLGDSALYLCASSSSMAGVLYEQYFGPGTRLTVT.

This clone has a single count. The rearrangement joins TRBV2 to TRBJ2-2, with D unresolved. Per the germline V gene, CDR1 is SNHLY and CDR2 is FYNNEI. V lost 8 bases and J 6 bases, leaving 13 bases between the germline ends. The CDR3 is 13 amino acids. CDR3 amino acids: CASFPRVSGELFF. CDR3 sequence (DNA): TGTGCCAGCTTCCCTAGAGTCTCCGGGGAGCTGTTTTTT.

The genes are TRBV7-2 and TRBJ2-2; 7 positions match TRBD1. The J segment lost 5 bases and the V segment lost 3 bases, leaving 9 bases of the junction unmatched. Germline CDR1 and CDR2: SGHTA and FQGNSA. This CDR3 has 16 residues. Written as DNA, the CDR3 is TGTGCCAGCAGCTTGATCATTGGGACAGATACCGGGGAGCTGTTTTTT. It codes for CASSLIIGTDTGELFF. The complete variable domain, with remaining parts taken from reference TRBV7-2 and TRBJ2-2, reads GAGVSQSPSNKVTEKGKDVELRCDPISGHTALYWYRQSLGQGLEFLIYFQGNSAPDKSGLPSDRFSAERTGGSVSTLTIQRTQQEDSAVYLCASSLIIGTDTGELFFGEGSRLTVL.

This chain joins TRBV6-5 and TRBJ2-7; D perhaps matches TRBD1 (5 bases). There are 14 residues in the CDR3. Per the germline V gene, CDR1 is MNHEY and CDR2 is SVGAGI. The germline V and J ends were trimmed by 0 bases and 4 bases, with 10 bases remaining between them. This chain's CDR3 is CASSYSAGNYEQYF. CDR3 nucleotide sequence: TGTGCCAGCAGTTACTCGGCAGGGAATTACGAGCAGTACTTC.

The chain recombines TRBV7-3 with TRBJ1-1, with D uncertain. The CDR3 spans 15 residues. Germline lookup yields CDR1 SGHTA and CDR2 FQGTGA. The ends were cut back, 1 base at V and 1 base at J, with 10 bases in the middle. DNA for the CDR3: TGTGCCAGCAGCTTAAATCCACTCCCGAACACTGAAGCTTTCTTT. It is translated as CASSLNPLPNTEAFF.

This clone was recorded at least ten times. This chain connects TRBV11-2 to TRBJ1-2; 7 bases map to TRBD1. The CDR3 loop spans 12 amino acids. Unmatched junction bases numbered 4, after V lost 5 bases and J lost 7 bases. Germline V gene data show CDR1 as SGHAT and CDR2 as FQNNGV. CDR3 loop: CASSRQGFGYTF. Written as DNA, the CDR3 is TGTGCCAGCAGCAGACAGGGATTTGGCTACACCTTC. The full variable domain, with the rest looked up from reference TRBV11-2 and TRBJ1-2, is EAGVAQSPRYKIIEKRQSVAFWCNPISGHATLYWYQQILGQGPKLLIQFQNNGVVDDSQLPKDRFSAERLKGVDSTLKIQPAKLEDSAVYLCASSRQGFGYTFGSGTRLTVV.

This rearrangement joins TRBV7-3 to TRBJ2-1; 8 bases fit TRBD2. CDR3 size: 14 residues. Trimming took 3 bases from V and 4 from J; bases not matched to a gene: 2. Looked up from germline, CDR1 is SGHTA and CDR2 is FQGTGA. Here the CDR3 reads CASSFSGVYNEQFF. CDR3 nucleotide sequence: TGTGCCAGCAGCTTTAGCGGGGTTTACAATGAGCAGTTCTTC.

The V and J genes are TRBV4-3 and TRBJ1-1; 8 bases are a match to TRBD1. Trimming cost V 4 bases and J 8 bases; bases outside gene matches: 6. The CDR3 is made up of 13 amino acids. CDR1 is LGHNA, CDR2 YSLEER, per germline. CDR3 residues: CASSRGQGLEAFF. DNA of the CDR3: TGCGCCAGCAGCCGTGGACAGGGTTTGGAAGCTTTCTTT.

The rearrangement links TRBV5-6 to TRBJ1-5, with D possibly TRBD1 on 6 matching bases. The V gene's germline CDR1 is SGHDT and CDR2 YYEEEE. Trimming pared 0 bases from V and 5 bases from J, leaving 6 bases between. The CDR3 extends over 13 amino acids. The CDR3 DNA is TGTGCCAGCAGCTTGGACAGGGATCAGCCCCAGCATTTT. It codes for CASSLDRDQPQHF.

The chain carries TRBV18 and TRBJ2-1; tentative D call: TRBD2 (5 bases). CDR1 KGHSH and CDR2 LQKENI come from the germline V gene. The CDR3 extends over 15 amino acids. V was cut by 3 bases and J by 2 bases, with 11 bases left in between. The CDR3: CASSPSTGTYNEQFF. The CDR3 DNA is TGTGCCAGCTCACCTTCTACCGGGACCTACAATGAGCAGTTCTTC.